The 21 T cell receptor beta chains below come from one sample, sequenced in a study of blood T cell repertoires in COVID-19 (TCRdb year 2020). To prepare the library, the immunoSEQ multiplex PCR assay was applied. TCRdb mirrors the immuneACCESS table, restricted to in-frame sequences. Some clones are absent from its copies; in checked studies, under half trace to an unresolved V gene, and the reason for the others is unknown. Present in this sample are roughly 400,000 clones, around 89% of which were seen just once. Of the sample, roughly 1.1% falls within the top ten clones. What was sequenced was PBMCs or T cells enriched from blood (not recorded which). These receptors came from a man under 40 who had recovered from COVID-19.

The V and J genes are TRBV18 and TRBJ1-1, with TRBD1 matching 9 bases. Trimming at V came to 4 bases and at J to 10 bases, leaving 1 base not matched to a gene. The germline V gene encodes CDR1 KGHSH and CDR2 LQKENI. There are 11 residues in the CDR3. The CDR3 bases are TGTGCCAGCTCACTGGACAGGGGAGCTTTCTTT. Encoded protein: CASSLDRGAFF.

The chain uses TRBV2 and TRBJ2-1; D is uncertain. The CDR3 is 12 residues long. CDR1 and CDR2 (germline): SNHLY, FYNNEI. Trimming took off 5 bases at V and 5 bases at J, with 7 bases between the two ends. CDR3 protein: CASSTHNNEQFF. CDR3 sequence (DNA): TGTGCCAGCAGTACCCACAACAATGAGCAGTTCTTC.

The CDR3 DNA follows: TGTGCCAGCAGCGAGATGGCGGGGCCCGGGGAGCTGTTTTTT. Translation: CASSEMAGPGELFF. This chain connects TRBV7-9 to TRBJ2-2; weak D call: TRBD2 (6 bases). Germline V gives CDR1 SEHNR, CDR2 FQNEAQ (reference sequence). The V end lost 5 bases, the J end lost 6 bases, and 13 bases lay between the germline ends. The length of the CDR3 is 14 residues.

The chain has TRBV28 and TRBJ1-2; 9 bases line up with TRBD1. The V gene end was trimmed by 8 bases and the J gene end by 4 bases; junction bases not matched to a gene: 11. Looked up from germline, CDR1 is MDHEN and CDR2 is SYDVKM. This CDR3 is 15 amino acids long. CDR3 DNA: TGTGCCAGCTCACTTCCGGGACAGGGAATCTATGGCTACACCTTC. This gives the protein CASSLPGQGIYGYTF.

The genes are TRBV6-1 and TRBJ1-5; unclear D gene. This CDR3 region has 12 residues. The germline V gene encodes CDR1 MNHNS and CDR2 SASEGT. V was cut by 2 bases and J by 7 bases, with 6 bases left in between. In nucleotides, the CDR3 is TGTGCCAGCAGTGAACTCCCCCAGCCCCAGCATTTT. It codes for CASSELPQPQHF.

This chain's CDR3 is CASSMGTVRTEAFF. The CDR3 bases are TGTGCCAGTAGTATGGGGACAGTCCGTACTGAAGCTTTCTTT. The V call is TRBV19, the J call TRBJ1-1; 7 bases map to TRBD1. Germline V CDR1 and CDR2: LNHDA, SQIVND (reference sequence). V was pared by 3 bases and J by 5 bases, with 6 bases of the junction left unmatched. The CDR3 is 14 amino acids.

V is TRBV6-5 and J is TRBJ1-1, with TRBD1 matching 7 bases. This CDR3 is built from 14 residues. Germline CDR1 reads MNHEY; CDR2 reads SVGAGI. Losses at the gene ends were 4 bases for V and 0 bases for J; bases not matched to a gene: 2. CDR3 sequence: CASSWGTVNTEAFF. The CDR3 nucleotides read TGTGCCAGCAGTTGGGGGACAGTGAACACTGAAGCTTTCTTT.

This chain links TRBV7-2 with TRBJ2-4; the match to TRBD1 covers 9 bases. CDR3 length equals 17 residues. After removal of 1 base from V and 8 bases from J, the junction contained 12 bases not matched to a gene. Germline V CDR1 and CDR2: SGHTA, FQGNSA. CDR3 loop: CASSLVGPGQGGDIQYF. The CDR3 region has the DNA TGTGCCAGCAGCTTAGTCGGCCCGGGACAGGGTGGGGACATTCAGTACTTC. Combining the CDR3 with reference TRBV7-2 and TRBJ2-4 gives the whole variable domain GAGVSQSPSNKVTEKGKDVELRCDPISGHTALYWYRQSLGQGLEFLIYFQGNSAPDKSGLPSDRFSAERTGGSVSTLTIQRTQQEDSAVYLCASSLVGPGQGGDIQYFGAGTRLSVL.

V gene TRBV6-1 combines with J gene TRBJ2-1; the match to TRBD2 covers 8 bases. The CDR3 sequence is 15 residues long. Germline V gene sequence: CDR1 MNHNS, CDR2 SASEGT. V shed 3 bases and J 5 bases; nucleotides not matched to a gene: 6. The CDR3 loop reads CASSDRSGGNNEQFF. CDR3 sequence (DNA): TGTGCCAGCAGTGACCGATCGGGAGGGAACAATGAGCAGTTCTTC.

The CDR3 sequence: CASNGAPQETQYF. The CDR3 region has the DNA TGTGCCAGCAATGGAGCACCGCAAGAGACCCAGTACTTC. The rearrangement links TRBV12-3 or TRBV12-4 to TRBJ2-5; no clear D gene. V lost 7 bases and J lost 2, with 11 bases in between. The CDR3 is 13 residues long.

This clone has just one count. The chain has TRBV12-3 or TRBV12-4 and TRBJ2-3; perhaps TRBD1 as D (6 bases). The CDR3 runs to 13 residues. Trimming removed 2 bases at V and 4 bases at J, with 7 bases between. The CDR3 loop is CASSLTGPDTQYF. The CDR3 nucleotides read TGTGCCAGCAGTTTAACAGGGCCAGATACGCAGTATTTT.

The V call is TRBV30, the J call TRBJ1-1, with 8 bases fitting TRBD1. CDR1 is GTSNPN, CDR2 SVGIG, per germline (reference sequence). After removal of 3 bases from V and 5 bases from J, the junction contained 5 bases not matched to a gene. The CDR3 consists of 13 residues. The CDR3 loop is CAWSYQGATEAFF. CDR3 DNA: TGTGCCTGGAGCTACCAGGGGGCTACTGAAGCTTTCTTT. Together with reference TRBV30 and TRBJ1-1, the CDR3 gives the full variable domain: SQTIHQWPATLVQPVGSPLSLECTVEGTSNPNLYWYRQAAGRGLQLLFYSVGIGQISSEVPQNLSASRPQDRQFILSSKKLLLSDSGFYLCAWSYQGATEAFFGQGTRLTVV.

The CDR3 loop is CASSIDWQGATGANVLTF. The DNA for the CDR3 is TGTGCCAGTAGTATAGATTGGCAGGGGGCTACTGGGGCCAACGTCCTGACTTTC. The V and J genes are TRBV19 and TRBJ2-6; 8 positions match TRBD1. J lost 2 bases, V lost 0 bases, and 6 bases had no gene match. CDR3 length equals 18 residues. The germline V gene encodes CDR1 LNHDA and CDR2 SQIVND (reference sequence).

The J gene is TRBJ1-5, the V gene TRBV7-8; D is perhaps TRBD1 (6 bases). The CDR3 is made up of 15 amino acids. Germline V gene lookup returns CDR1 SGHVS and CDR2 FQNEAQ. Trimming pared 4 bases from V and 0 bases from J, leaving 10 bases between. The CDR3 DNA is TGTGCCAGCAGCTCAGGGGCCTATAGCAATCAGCCCCAGCATTTT. As protein: CASSSGAYSNQPQHF.

Details on this clone: Other DNA sequences of this sample code for an identical CDR3. The chain uses TRBV9 and TRBJ2-2; no clear D gene. Germline lookup yields CDR1 SGDLS and CDR2 YYNGEE. Trimming pared 2 bases from V and 6 bases from J, leaving 2 bases between. This CDR3 comprises 11 residues. The CDR3 loop is CASSVAGELFF. DNA of the CDR3: TGTGCCAGCAGCGTCGCCGGGGAGCTGTTTTTT. Combining the CDR3 with reference TRBV9 and TRBJ2-2 gives the whole variable domain DSGVTQTPKHLITATGQRVTLRCSPRSGDLSVYWYQQSLDQGLQFLIQYYNGEERAKGNILERFSAQQFPDLHSELNLSSLELGDSALYFCASSVAGELFFGEGSRLTVL.

The genes are TRBV6-4 and TRBJ2-2; D ambiguous. Germline V CDR1 and CDR2: MRHNA, SNTAGT. Trimming removed 4 bases at V and 5 bases at J, with 11 bases between. This CDR3 is built from 14 residues. CDR3 nucleotides: TGTGCCAGCAGTGTGGCCCCTCTTACCGGGGAGCTGTTTTTT. Encoded protein: CASSVAPLTGELFF.

The chain combines TRBV7-2 with TRBJ1-5, with a weak D call TRBD1 (6 bases). Germline CDR1 SGHTA, CDR2 FQGNSA. There are 15 residues in the CDR3. Trimming removed 3 bases at V and 1 base at J, with 10 bases between. CDR3 loop: CASSLGAQSNQPQHF. CDR3 coding DNA: TGTGCCAGCAGCTTGGGGGCGCAGAGCAATCAGCCCCAGCATTTT.

The chain couples TRBV12-3 or TRBV12-4 to TRBJ2-5, with 8 nucleotides matching TRBD1. The length of the CDR3 is 13 residues. J lost 4 bases, V lost 6 bases, and 4 bases had no gene match. The CDR3 bases are TGTGCCAGCAGACCAGGGGGCTTAGAGACCCAGTACTTC. Encoded protein: CASRPGGLETQYF.

The chain carries TRBV7-3 and TRBJ2-3; D is perhaps TRBD1 (5 bases). The CDR3 spans 13 residues. Germline loops: CDR1 SGHTA, CDR2 FQGTGA. The germline V and J ends were trimmed by 2 bases and 7 bases, with 10 bases remaining between them. The CDR3 region is CASSLAGLNTQYF. CDR3 nucleotide sequence: TGTGCCAGCAGCTTAGCAGGGTTGAATACGCAGTATTTT.

The genes are TRBV3-1 (or the pseudogene TRBV3-2) and TRBJ2-3, with 8 bases aligning to TRBD1. Germline-derived CDR1 and CDR2 are LGHDT and YNNKEL (reference sequence). This CDR3 spans 17 amino acids. V lost 4 bases, J lost 3 bases, and 12 bases stayed unmatched. The CDR3 nucleotides read TGTGCCAGCAGCCCCTCAGGGGGCAGGGGGAGGACAGATACGCAGTATTTT. Translating gives CASSPSGGRGRTDTQYF.

The chain recombines TRBV12-5 with TRBJ1-1, with 8 positions matching TRBD1. CDR1 and CDR2 (germline): LGHNT, FRNRAP. The CDR3 loop spans 12 amino acids. V shed 7 bases and J 4 bases; nucleotides not matched to a gene: 2. CDR3 region: CASVGQATEAFF. The CDR3 DNA reads TGTGCTAGTGTGGGACAGGCCACTGAAGCTTTCTTT.